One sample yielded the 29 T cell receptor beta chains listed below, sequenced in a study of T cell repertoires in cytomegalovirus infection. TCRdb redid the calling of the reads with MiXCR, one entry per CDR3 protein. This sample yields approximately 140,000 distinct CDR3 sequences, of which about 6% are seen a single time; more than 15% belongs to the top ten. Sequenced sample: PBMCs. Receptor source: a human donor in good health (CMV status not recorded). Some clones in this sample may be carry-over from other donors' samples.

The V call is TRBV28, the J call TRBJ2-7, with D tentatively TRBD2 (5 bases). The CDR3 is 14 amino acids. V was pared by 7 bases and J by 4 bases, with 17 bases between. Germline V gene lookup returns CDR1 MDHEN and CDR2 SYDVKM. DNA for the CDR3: TGTGCCAGCAAACCACCCACCGAGGGTTACGAGCAGTACTTC. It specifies CASKPPTEGYEQYF. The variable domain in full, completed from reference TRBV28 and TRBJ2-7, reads DVKVTQSSRYLVKRTGEKVFLECVQDMDHENMFWYRQDPGLGLRLIYFSYDVKMKEKGDIPEGYSVSREKKERFSLILESASTNQTSMYLCASKPPTEGYEQYFGPGTRLTVT.

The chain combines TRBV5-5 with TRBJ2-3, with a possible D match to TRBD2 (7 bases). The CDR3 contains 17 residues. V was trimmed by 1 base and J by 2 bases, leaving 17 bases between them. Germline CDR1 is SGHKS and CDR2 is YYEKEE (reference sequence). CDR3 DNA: TGTGCCAGCAGCTTGTATCGGGGGGCGGGAAACACAGATACGCAGTATTTT. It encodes CASSLYRGAGNTDTQYF.

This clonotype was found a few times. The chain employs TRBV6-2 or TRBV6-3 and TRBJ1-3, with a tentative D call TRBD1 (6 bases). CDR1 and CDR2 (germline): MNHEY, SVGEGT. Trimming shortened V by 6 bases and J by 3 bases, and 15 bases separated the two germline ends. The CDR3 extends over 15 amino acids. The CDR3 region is CASSSSDRIGNTIYF. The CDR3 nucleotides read TGTGCCAGCAGCTCCTCCGACAGGATTGGAAACACCATATATTTT.

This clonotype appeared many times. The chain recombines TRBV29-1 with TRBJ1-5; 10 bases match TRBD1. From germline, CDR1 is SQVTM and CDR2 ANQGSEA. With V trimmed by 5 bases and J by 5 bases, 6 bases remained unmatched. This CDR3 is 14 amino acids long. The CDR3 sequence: CSVRETGGDQPQHF. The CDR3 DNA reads TGCAGCGTTAGAGAGACAGGGGGCGATCAGCCCCAGCATTTT.

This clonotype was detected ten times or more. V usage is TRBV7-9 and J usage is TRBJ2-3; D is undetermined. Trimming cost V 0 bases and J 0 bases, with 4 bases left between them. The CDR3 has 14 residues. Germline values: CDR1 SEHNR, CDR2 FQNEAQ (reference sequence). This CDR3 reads CASSLAPSTDTQYF. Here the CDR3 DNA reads TGTGCCAGCAGCTTAGCCCCCAGCACAGATACGCAGTATTTT.

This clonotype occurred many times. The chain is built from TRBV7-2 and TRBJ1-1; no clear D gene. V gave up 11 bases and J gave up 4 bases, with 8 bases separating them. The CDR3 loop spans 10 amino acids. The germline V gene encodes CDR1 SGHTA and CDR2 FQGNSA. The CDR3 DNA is TGTGCCCTGGGGAGCACTGAAGCTTTCTTT. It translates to CALGSTEAFF.

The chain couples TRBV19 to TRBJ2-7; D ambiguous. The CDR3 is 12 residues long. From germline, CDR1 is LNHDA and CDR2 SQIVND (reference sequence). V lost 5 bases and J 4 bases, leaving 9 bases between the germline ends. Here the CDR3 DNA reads TGTGCCAGTAGTTCGGTCAATTACGAGCAGTACTTC. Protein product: CASSSVNYEQYF.

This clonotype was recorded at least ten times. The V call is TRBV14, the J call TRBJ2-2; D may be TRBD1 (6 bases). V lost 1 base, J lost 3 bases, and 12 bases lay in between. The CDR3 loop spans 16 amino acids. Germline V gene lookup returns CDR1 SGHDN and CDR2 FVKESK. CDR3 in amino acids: CASSQGQALDTGELFF. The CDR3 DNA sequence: TGTGCCAGCAGCCAAGGACAGGCCTTGGACACCGGGGAGCTGTTTTTT.

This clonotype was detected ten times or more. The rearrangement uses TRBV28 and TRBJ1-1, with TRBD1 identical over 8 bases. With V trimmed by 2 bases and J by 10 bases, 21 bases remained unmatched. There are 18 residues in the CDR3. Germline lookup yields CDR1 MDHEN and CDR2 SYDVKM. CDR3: CASSLIGIRQGMSRGAFF. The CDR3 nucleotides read TGTGCCAGCAGTTTAATAGGGATTAGACAGGGGATGAGTAGGGGAGCTTTCTTT.

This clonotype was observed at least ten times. The CDR3 nucleotides are TGTGCCAGCAGCTTAACAGCCTATGGCTACACCTTC. Translating gives CASSLTAYGYTF. This rearrangement joins TRBV7-8 to TRBJ1-2; no clear D. This CDR3 has 12 amino acids. V was trimmed by 2 bases and J by 4 bases, leaving 5 bases between them. Germline V gene sequence: CDR1 SGHVS, CDR2 FQNEAQ.

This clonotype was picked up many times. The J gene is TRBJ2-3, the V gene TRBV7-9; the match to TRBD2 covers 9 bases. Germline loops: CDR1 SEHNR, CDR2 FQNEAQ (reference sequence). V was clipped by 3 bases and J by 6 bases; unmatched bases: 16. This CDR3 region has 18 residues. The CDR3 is CASSFTDGLAGSEDTQYF. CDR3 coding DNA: TGTGCCAGCAGCTTTACCGATGGTCTAGCGGGGAGCGAGGATACGCAGTATTTT.

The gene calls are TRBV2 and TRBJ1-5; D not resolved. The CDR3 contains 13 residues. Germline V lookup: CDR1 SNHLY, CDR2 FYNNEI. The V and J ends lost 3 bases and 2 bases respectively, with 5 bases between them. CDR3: CASSDVGNQPQHF. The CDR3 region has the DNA TGTGCCAGCAGTGATGTAGGCAATCAGCCCCAGCATTTT. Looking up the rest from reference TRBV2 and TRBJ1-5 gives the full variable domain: EPEVTQTPSHQVTQMGQEVILRCVPISNHLYFYWYRQILGQKVEFLVSFYNNEISEKSEIFDDQFSVERPDGSNFTLKIRSTKLEDSAMYFCASSDVGNQPQHFGDGTRLSIL.

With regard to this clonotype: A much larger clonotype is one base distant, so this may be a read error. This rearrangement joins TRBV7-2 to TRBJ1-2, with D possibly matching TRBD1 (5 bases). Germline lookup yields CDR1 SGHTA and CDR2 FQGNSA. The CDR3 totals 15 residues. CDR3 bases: TGTTCCAGCAGCGCACAGGTCCCGACCTCATATGGCTACACCTTC. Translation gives CSSSAQVPTSYGYTF.

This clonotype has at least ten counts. CDR3 nucleotides: TGTGCCAGCAGTTTAGGGGTCGGGGCCTACGAGCAGTACTTC. It is translated as CASSLGVGAYEQYF. V usage is TRBV28 and J usage is TRBJ2-7; the D gene is possibly TRBD2 (5 bases). V shed 2 bases and J shed 2 bases, with 10 bases lying between them. There are 14 residues in the CDR3. CDR1 and CDR2 from the germline V gene are MDHEN and SYDVKM.

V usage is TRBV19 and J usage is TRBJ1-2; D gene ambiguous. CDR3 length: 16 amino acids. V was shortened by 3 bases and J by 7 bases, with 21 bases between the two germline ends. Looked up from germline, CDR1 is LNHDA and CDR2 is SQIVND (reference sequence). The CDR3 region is CASSIDILSFRSGYTF. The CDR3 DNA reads TGTGCCAGTAGTATTGACATATTGAGTTTTCGGAGTGGCTACACCTTC.

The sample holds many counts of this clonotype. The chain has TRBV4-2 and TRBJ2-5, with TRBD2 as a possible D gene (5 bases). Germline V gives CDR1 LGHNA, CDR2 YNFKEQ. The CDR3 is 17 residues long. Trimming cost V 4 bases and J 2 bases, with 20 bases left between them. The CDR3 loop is CASSRRLRAETQETQYF. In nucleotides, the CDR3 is TGTGCCAGCAGCCGCCGACTGAGAGCGGAAACTCAAGAGACCCAGTACTTC.

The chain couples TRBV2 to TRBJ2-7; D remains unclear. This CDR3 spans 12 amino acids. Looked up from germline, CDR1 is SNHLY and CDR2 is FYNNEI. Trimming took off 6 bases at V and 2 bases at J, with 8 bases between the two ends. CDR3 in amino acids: CASSNSPYEQYF. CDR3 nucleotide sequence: TGTGCCAGCAGCAACTCCCCCTACGAGCAGTACTTC.

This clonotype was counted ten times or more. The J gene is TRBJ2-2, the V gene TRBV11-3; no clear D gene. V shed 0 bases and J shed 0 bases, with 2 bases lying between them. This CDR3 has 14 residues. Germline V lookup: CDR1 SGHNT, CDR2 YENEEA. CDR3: CASSLDPNTGELFF. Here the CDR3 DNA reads TGTGCCAGCAGCTTAGACCCGAACACCGGGGAGCTGTTTTTT.

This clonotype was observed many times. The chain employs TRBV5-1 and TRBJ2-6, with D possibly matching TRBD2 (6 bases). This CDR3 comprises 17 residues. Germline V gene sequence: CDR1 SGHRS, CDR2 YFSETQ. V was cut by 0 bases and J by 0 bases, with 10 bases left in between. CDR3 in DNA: TGCGCCAGCAGCTTGGAAAGGGGAGGCTCTGGGGCCAACGTCCTGACTTTC. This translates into CASSLERGGSGANVLTF.

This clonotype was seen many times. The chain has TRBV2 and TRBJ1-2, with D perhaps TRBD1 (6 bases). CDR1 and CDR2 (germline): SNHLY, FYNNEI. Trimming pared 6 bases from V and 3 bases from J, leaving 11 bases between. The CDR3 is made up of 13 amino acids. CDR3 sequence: CASSQGLHYGYTF. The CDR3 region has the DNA TGTGCCAGCAGCCAGGGGTTGCACTATGGCTACACCTTC.

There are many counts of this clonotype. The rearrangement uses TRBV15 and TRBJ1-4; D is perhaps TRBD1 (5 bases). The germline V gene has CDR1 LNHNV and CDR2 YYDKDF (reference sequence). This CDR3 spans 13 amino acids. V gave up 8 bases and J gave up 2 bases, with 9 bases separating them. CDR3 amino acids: CATSGGTNEKLFF. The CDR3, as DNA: TGTGCCACCTCCGGGGGGACTAATGAAAAACTGTTTTTT.

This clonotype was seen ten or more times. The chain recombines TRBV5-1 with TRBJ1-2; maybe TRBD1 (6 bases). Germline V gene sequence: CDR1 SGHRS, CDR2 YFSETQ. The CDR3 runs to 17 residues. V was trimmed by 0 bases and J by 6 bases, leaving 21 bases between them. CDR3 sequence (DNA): TGCGCCAGCAGCTTGGTCCCAGGCGCTGCGGGGGCTAATGGCTACACCTTC. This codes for CASSLVPGAAGANGYTF.

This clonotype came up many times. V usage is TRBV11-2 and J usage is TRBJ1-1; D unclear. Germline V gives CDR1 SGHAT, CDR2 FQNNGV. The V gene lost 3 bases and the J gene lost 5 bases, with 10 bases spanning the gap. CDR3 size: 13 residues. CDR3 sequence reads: CASSLERGTEAFF. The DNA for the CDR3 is TGTGCCAGCAGCTTGGAGAGAGGGACTGAAGCTTTCTTT.

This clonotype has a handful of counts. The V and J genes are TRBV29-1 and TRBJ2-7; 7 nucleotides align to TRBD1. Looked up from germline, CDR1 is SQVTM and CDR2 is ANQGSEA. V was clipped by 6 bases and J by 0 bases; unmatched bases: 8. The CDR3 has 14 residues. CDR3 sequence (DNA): TGCAGCGTCGAGAAGACAGGGAGCTCCTACGAGCAGTACTTC. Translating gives CSVEKTGSSYEQYF.

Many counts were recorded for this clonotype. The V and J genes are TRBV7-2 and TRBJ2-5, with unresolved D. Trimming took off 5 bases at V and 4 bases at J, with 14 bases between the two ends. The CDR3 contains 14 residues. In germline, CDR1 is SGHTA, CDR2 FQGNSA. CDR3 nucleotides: TGTGCCAGCAGCCAAGAGCAAGGCCGAGAGACCCAGTACTTC. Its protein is CASSQEQGRETQYF.

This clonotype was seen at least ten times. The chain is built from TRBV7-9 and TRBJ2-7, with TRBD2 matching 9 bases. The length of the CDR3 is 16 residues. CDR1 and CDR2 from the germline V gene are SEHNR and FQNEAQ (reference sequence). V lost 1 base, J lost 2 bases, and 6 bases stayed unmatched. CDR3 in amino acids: CASSLGSSGVAYEQYF. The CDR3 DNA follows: TGTGCCAGCAGCTTAGGCTCTAGCGGGGTTGCCTACGAGCAGTACTTC.

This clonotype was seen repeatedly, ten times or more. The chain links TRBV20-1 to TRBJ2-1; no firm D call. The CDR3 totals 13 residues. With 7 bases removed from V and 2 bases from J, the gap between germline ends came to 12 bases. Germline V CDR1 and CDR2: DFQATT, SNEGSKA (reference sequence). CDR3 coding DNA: TGCAGTGGGATACGAAGAACCTACAATGAGCAGTTCTTC. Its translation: CSGIRRTYNEQFF.

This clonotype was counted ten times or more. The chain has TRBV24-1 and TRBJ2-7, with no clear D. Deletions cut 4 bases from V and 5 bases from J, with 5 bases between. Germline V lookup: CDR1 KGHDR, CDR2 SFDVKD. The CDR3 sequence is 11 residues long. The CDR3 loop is CATSDTHEQYF. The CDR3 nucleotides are TGTGCCACCAGTGACACCCACGAGCAGTACTTC.

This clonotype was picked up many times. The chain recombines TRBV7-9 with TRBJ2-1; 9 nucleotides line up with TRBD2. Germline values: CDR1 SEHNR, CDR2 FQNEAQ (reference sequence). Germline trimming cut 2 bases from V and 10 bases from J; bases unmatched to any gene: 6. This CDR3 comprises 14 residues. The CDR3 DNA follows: TGTGCCAGCAGCTTAAGGCGGGGGGGCCAAGAGCAGTTCTTC. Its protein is CASSLRRGGQEQFF. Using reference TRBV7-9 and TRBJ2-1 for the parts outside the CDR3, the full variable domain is DTGVSQNPRHKITKRGQNVTFRCDPISEHNRLYWYRQTLGQGPEFLTYFQNEAQLEKSRLLSDRFSAERPKGSFSTLEIQRTEQGDSAMYLCASSLRRGGQEQFFGPGTRLTVL.